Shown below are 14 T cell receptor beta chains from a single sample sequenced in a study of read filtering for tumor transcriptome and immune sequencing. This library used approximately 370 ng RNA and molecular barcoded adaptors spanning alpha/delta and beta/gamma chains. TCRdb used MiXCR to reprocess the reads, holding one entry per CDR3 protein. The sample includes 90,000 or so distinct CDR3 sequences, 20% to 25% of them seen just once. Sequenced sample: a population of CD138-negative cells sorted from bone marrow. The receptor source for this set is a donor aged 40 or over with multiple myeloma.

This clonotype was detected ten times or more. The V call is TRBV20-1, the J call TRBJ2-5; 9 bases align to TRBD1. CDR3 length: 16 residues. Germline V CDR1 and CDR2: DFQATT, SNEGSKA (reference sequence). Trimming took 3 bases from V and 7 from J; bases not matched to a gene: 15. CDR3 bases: TGCAGTGCTAGGTTCTTAAACAGGGGGCTTGGTGTGACCCAGTACTTC. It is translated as CSARFLNRGLGVTQYF.

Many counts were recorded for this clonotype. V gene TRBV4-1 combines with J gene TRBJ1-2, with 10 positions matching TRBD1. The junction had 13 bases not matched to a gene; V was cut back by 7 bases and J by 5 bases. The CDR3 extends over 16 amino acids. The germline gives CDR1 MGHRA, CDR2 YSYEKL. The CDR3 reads CASTPHAGQGLYGYTF. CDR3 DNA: TGCGCCAGCACCCCCCATGCGGGACAGGGGCTTTATGGCTACACCTTC.

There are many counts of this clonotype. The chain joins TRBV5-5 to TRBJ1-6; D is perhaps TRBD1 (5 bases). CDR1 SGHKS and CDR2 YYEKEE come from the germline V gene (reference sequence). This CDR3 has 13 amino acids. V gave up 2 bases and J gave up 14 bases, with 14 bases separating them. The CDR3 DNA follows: TGTGCCAGCAGCTTAGGGCCCAGGGAGGCCCTCCACTTT. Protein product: CASSLGPREALHF.

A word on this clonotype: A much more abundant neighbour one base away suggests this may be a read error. The CDR3 spells CASTLGTGSTDTQYF. CDR3 nucleotide sequence: TGTGCCAGCACTTTGGGGACAGGGAGCACAGATACGCAGTATTTT. V usage is TRBV28 and J usage is TRBJ2-3; 9 bases line up with TRBD1. V lost 7 bases, J lost 0 bases, and 5 bases stayed unmatched. CDR3 length equals 15 residues. Per germline, CDR1 MDHEN and CDR2 SYDVKM.

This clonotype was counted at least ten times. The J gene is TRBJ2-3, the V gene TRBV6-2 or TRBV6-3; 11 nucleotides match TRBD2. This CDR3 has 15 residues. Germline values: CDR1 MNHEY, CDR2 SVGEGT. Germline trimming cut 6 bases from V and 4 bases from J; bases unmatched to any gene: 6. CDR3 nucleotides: TGTGCCAGCAGCCGCGGGGGACTAGCGGCAGATACGCAGTATTTT. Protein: CASSRGGLAADTQYF.

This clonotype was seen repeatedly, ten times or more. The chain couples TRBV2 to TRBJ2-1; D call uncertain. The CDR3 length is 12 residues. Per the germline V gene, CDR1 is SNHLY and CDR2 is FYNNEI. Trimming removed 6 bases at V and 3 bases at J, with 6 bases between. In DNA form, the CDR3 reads TGTGCCAGCAGCGTCAGCTACAATGAGCAGTTCTTC. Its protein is CASSVSYNEQFF.

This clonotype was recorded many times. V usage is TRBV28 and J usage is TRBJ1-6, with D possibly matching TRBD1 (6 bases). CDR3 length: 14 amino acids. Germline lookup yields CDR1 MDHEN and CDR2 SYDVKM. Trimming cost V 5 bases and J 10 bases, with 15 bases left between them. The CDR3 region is CASSNRVESSPLHF. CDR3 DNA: TGTGCCAGCAGTAACAGGGTTGAGTCATCACCCCTCCACTTT. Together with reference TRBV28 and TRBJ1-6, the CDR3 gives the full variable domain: DVKVTQSSRYLVKRTGEKVFLECVQDMDHENMFWYRQDPGLGLRLIYFSYDVKMKEKGDIPEGYSVSREKKERFSLILESASTNQTSMYLCASSNRVESSPLHFGNGTRLTVT.

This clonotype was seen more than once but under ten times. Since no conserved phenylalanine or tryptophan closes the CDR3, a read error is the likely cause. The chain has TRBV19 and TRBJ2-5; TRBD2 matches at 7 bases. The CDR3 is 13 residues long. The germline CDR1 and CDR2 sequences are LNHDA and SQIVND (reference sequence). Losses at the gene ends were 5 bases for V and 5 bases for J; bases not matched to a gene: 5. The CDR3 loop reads CASSGRGGETQYL. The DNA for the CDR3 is TGTGCCAGTAGTGGGAGGGGAGGGGAGACCCAGTACTTA.

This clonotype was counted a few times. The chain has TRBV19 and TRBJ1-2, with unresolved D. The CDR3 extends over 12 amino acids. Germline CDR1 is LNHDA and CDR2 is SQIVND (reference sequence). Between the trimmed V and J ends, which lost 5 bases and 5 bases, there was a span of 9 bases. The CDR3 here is CASSRSRYGYTF. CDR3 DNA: TGTGCCAGTAGTCGGAGCCGGTATGGCTACACCTTC.

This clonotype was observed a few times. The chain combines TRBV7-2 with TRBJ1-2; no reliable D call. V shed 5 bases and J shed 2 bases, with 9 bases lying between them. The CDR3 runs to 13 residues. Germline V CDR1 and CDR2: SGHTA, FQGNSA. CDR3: CASSPNPNYGYTF. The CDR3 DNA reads TGTGCCAGCAGCCCCAACCCGAACTATGGCTACACCTTC.

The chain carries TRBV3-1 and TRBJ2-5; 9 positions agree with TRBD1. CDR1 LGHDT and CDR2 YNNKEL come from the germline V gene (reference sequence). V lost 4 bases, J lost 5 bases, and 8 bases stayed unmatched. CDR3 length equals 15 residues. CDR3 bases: TGTGCCAGCAGCCGACGGGGACAGGGTGTGGAGACCCAGTACTTC. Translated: CASSRRGQGVETQYF.

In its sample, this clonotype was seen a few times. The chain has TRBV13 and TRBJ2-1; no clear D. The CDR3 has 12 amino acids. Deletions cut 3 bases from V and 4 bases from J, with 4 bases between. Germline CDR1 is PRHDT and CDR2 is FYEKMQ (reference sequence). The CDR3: CASSFRYNEQFF. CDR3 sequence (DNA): TGTGCCAGCAGCTTTAGATACAATGAGCAGTTCTTC.

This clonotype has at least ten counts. CDR3 DNA: TGTGCCAGCACCGTAGACAGGGCTGAAGCTTTCTTT. It is translated as CASTVDRAEAFF. The rearrangement links TRBV28 to TRBJ1-1; 7 nucleotides align to TRBD1. V lost 7 bases to trimming and J lost 6 bases; unmatched junction nucleotides: 5. CDR1 MDHEN and CDR2 SYDVKM come from the germline V gene. The CDR3 runs to 12 residues.

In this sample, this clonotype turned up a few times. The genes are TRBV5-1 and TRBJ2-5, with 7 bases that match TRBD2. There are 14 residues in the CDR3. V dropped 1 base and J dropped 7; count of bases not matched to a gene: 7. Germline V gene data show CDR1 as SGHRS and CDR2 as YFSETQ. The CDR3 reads CASSLKAGDGTQYF. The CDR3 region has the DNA TGCGCCAGCAGCTTGAAGGCGGGGGACGGGACCCAGTACTTC.